These 3 T cell receptor beta chains were all obtained from the same sample, sequenced in a study of T cell repertoires in cytomegalovirus infection. From the reads, TCRdb called clonotypes with MiXCR, one entry per CDR3 protein. The table records 200,000 to 300,000 distinct CDR3 sequences, around 15% of them present only once. Sequencing was performed on PBMCs. All receptors derive from a human donor in good health (CMV status not recorded). Some clones in this sample may be carry-over from other donors' samples.

This clonotype was recorded at least ten times. The chain employs TRBV7-2 and TRBJ1-3; D is possibly TRBD1 (6 bases). The length of the CDR3 is 16 residues. The V end was cut by 4 bases, the J end by 0 bases, with 13 bases between. CDR1 is SGHTA, CDR2 FQGNSA, per germline. This CDR3 is CASSSTGPSSGNTIYF. In DNA, the CDR3 is TGTGCCAGCAGCTCGACAGGTCCCTCCTCTGGAAACACCATATATTTT.

This clonotype was seen a handful of times. CDR3 region: CAISAGQGSYEQYF. CDR3 nucleotide sequence: TGTGCCATCAGTGCGGGACAGGGCAGTTACGAGCAGTACTTC. The chain joins TRBV10-3 to TRBJ2-7, with 9 bases aligning to TRBD1. The junction had 5 bases not matched to a gene; V was cut back by 4 bases and J by 4 bases. CDR1 and CDR2 (germline): ENHRY, SYGVKD. The CDR3 consists of 14 residues.

This clonotype has a count of ten or more. The junction does not match germline at one end; this may be a read error. The chain has TRBV19 and TRBJ2-1; 8 positions agree with TRBD1. The germline gives CDR1 LNHDA, CDR2 SQIVND (reference sequence). The CDR3 is 14 amino acids. Written as DNA, the CDR3 is TGTGCCAGTAGTATGGAACAGGGGGGACGAGGACCCCACTTC. Its protein product is CASSMEQGGRGPHF.